This T cell receptor beta chain was found in a study of graft-versus-host responses after intestinal transplantation. Study-wide results and caveats: GvH clones were found in recipient marrow; some appeared first in ileum or blood. Early post-transplant falls in HvG clones accompanied the peak levels of circulating GvH clones. Clonal ratios of graft-versus-host to host-versus-graft in allografts were high for patients exhibiting graft-donor T cell macrochimerism.

Generated by immunoSEQ multiplex PCR, the TCRdb table keeps only in-frame clones and is missing some. This table has about 27,000 clones, over 85% appearing once. The trim removed 8 bases at V and 1 base at J, leaving 8 bases unmatched. The germline V gene encodes CDR1 MDHEN and CDR2 SYDVKM. The CDR3 covers 15 residues. In this sample, this clone turned up once. The antigen remains undetermined. The sample in question was PBMCs, obtained just over 29 days after intestinal transplant. This TCR was sampled from a human patient who received an intestinal transplant, so some T cells may come from the graft donor. The chain links TRBV28 to TRBJ2-1; 7 bases are a match to TRBD1. The CDR3 DNA sequence: TGTGCCAGCGGCCCGTGGGGACAGTCCTACAATGAGCAGTTCTTC. Translated, it gives CASGPWGQSYNEQFF.